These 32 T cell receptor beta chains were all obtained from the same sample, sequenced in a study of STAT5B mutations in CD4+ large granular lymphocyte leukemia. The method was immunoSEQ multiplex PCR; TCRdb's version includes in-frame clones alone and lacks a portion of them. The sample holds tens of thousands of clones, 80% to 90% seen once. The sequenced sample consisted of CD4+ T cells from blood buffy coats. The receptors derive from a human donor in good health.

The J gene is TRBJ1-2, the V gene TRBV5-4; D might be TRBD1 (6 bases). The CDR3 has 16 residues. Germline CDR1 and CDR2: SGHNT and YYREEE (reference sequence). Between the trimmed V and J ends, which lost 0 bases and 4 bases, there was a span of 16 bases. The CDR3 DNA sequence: TGTGCCAGCAGCTTGGCAGGGGAGCCCCTTACCTATGGCTACACCTTC. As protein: CASSLAGEPLTYGYTF.

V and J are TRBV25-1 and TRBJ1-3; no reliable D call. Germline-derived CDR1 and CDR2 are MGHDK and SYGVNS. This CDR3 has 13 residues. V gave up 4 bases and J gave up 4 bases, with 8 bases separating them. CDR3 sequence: CASSGSGGNTIYF. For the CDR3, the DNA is TGTGCCAGCAGTGGTTCAGGAGGAAACACCATATATTTT.

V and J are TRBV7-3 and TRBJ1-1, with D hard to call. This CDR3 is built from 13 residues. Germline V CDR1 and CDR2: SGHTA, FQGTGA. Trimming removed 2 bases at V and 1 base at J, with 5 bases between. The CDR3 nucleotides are TGTGCCAGCAGCTTATACGAGAACACTGAAGCTTTCTTT. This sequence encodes CASSLYENTEAFF. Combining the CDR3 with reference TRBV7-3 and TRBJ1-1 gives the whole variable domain GAGVSQTPSNKVTEKGKYVELRCDPISGHTALYWYRQSLGQGPEFLIYFQGTGAADDSGLPNDRFFAVRPEGSVSTLKIQRTERGDSAVYLCASSLYENTEAFFGQGTRLTVV.

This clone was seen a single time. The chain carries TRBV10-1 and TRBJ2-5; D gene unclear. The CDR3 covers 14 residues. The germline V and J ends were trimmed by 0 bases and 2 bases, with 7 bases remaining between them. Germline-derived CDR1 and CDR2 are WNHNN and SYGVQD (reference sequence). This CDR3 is CASSESTAQETQYF. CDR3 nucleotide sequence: TGCGCCAGCAGTGAGTCTACAGCTCAAGAGACCCAGTACTTC.

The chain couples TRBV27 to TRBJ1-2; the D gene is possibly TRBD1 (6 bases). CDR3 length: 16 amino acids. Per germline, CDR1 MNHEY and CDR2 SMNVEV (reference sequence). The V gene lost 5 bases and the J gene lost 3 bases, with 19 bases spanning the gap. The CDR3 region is CASSPQGPGQYYGYTF. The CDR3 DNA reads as TGTGCCAGCAGTCCCCAGGGCCCGGGACAATACTATGGCTACACCTTC.

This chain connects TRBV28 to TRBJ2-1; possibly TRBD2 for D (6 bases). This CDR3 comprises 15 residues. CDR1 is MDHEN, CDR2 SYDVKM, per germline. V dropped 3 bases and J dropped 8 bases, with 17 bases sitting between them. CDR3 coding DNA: TGTGCCAGCAGTTTCGCAGCGGGTCCGGTCTATGAGCAGTTCTTC. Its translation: CASSFAAGPVYEQFF.

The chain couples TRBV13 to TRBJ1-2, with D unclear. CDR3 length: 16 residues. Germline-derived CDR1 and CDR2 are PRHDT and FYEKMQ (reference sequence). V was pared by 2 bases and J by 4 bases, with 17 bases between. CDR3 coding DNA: TGTGCCAGCAGCTTAAAGTACCACCAGGACCCCTATGGCTACACCTTC. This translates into CASSLKYHQDPYGYTF.

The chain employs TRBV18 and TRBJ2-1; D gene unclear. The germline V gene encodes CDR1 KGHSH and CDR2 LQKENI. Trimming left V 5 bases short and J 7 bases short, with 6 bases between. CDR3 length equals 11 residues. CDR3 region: CASSKGNEQFF. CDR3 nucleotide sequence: TGTGCCAGCTCAAAGGGAAATGAGCAGTTCTTC. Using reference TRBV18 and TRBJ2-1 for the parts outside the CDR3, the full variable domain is NAGVMQNPRHLVRRRGQEARLRCSPMKGHSHVYWYRQLPEEGLKFMVYLQKENIIDESGMPKERFSAEFPKEGPSILRIQQVVRGDSAAYFCASSKGNEQFFGPGTRLTVL.

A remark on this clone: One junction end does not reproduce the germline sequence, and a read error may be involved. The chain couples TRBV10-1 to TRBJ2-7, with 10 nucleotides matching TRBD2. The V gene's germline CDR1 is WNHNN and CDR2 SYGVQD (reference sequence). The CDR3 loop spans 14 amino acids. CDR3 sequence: CASSASGSSYEQHF. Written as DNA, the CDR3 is TGCGCCAGCAGTGCTAGCGGGAGTTCCTACGAGCAGCACTTC.

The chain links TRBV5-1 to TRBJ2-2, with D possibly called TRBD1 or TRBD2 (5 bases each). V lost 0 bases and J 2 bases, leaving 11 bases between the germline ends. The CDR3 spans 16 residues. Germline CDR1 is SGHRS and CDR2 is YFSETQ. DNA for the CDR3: TGCGCCAGCAGCTTGGTACCCAGGGACAACACCGGGGAGCTGTTTTTT. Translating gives CASSLVPRDNTGELFF.

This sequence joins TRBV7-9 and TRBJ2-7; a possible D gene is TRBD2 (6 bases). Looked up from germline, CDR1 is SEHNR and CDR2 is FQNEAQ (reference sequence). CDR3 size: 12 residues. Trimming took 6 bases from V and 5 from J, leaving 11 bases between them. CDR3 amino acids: CASSERANEQYF. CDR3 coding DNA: TGTGCCAGCAGTGAGCGGGCTAACGAGCAGTACTTC.

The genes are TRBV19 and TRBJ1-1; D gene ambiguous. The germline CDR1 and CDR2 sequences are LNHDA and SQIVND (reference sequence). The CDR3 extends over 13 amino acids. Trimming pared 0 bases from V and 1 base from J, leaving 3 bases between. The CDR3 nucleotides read TGTGCCAGTAGTATAGAAGGGAACACTGAAGCTTTCTTT. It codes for CASSIEGNTEAFF.

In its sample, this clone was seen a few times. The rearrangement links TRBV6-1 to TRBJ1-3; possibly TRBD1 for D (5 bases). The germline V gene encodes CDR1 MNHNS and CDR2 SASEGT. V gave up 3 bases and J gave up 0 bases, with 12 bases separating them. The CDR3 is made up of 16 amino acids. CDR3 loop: CASSDFRVSSGNTIYF. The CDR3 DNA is TGTGCCAGCAGTGACTTCAGGGTCAGCTCTGGAAACACCATATATTTT.

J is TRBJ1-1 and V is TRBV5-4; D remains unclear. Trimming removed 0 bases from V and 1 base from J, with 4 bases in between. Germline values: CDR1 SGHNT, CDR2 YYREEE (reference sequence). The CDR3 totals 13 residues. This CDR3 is CASSLDPNTEAFF. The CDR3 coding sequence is TGTGCCAGCAGCTTGGACCCGAACACTGAAGCTTTCTTT.

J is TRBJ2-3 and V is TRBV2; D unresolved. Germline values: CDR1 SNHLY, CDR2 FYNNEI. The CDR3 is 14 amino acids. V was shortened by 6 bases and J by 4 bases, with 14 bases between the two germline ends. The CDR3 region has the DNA TGTGCCAGCAGCTTCCCACCCCAATCAGATACGCAGTATTTT. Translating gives CASSFPPQSDTQYF. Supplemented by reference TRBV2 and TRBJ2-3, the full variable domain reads EPEVTQTPSHQVTQMGQEVILRCVPISNHLYFYWYRQILGQKVEFLVSFYNNEISEKSEIFDDQFSVERPDGSNFTLKIRSTKLEDSAMYFCASSFPPQSDTQYFGPGTRLTVL.

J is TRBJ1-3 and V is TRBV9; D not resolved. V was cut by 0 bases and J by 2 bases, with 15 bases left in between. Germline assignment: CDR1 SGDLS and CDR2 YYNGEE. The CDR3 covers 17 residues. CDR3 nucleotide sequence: TGTGCCAGCAGCGTAGGGATAGGGAGGGTTGCTGGAAACACCATATATTTT. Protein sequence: CASSVGIGRVAGNTIYF. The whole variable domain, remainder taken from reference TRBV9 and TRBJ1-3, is DSGVTQTPKHLITATGQRVTLRCSPRSGDLSVYWYQQSLDQGLQFLIQYYNGEERAKGNILERFSAQQFPDLHSELNLSSLELGDSALYFCASSVGIGRVAGNTIYFGEGSWLTVV.

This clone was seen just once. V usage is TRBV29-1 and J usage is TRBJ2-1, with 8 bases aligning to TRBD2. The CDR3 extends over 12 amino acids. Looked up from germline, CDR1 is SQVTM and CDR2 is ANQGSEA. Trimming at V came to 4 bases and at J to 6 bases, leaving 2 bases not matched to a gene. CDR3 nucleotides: TGCAGCGTTGGTCTAGCGGGCAATGAGCAGTTCTTC. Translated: CSVGLAGNEQFF.

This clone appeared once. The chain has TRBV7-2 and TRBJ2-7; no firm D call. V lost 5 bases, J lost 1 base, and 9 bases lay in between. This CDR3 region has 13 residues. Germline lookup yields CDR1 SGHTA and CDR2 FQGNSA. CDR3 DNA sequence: TGTGCCAGCAGCGCTAGTCGTTCCTACGAGCAGTACTTC. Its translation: CASSASRSYEQYF. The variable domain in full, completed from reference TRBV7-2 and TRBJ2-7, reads GAGVSQSPSNKVTEKGKDVELRCDPISGHTALYWYRQSLGQGLEFLIYFQGNSAPDKSGLPSDRFSAERTGGSVSTLTIQRTQQEDSAVYLCASSASRSYEQYFGPGTRLTVT.

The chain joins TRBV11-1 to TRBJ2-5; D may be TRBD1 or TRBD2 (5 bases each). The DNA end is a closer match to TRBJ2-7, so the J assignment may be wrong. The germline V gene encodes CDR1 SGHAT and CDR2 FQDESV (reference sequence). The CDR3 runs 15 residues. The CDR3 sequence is CASSPGPEGSYEQYF. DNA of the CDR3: TGTGCCAGCAGCCCCGGACCCGAGGGGTCCTACGAGCAGTACTTC.

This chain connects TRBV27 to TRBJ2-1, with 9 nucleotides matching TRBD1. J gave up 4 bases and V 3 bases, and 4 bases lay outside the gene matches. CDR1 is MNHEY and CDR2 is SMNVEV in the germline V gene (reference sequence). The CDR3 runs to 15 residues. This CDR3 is CASSLGDRVYNEQFF. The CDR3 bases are TGTGCCAGCAGTTTGGGGGACAGGGTATACAATGAGCAGTTCTTC.

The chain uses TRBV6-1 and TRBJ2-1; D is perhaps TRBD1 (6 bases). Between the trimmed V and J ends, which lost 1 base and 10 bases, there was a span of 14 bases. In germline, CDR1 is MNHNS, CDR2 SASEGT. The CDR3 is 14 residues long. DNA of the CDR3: TGTGCCAGCAGTGAAGGGTATCGGGACACCGAGCAGTTCTTC. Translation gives CASSEGYRDTEQFF.

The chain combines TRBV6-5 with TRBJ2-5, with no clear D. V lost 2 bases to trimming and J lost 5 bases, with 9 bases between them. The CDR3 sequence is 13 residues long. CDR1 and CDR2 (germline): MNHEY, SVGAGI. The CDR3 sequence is CASSYAVGETQYF. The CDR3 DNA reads TGTGCCAGCAGTTACGCGGTCGGGGAGACCCAGTACTTC.

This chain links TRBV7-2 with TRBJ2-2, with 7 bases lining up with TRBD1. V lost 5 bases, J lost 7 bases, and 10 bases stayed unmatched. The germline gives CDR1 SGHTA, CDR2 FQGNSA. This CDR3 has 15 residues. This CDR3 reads CASSRDRVVNGELFF. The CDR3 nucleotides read TGTGCCAGCAGCCGAGACAGGGTGGTGAACGGGGAGCTGTTTTTT.

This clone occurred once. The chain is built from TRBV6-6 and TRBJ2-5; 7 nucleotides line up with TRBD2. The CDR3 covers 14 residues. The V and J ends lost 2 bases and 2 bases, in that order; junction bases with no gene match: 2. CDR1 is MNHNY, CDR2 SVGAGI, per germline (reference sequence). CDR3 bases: TGTGCCAGCAGTTACGGGCGGGGGCAAGAGACCCAGTACTTC. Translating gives CASSYGRGQETQYF.

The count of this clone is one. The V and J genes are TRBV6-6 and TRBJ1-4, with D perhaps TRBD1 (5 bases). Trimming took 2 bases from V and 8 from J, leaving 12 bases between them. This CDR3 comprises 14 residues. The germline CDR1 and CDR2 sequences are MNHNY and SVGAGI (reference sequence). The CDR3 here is CASSYRSGNEKLFF. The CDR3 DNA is TGTGCCAGCAGTTACCGTTCAGGGAACGAAAAACTGTTTTTT.

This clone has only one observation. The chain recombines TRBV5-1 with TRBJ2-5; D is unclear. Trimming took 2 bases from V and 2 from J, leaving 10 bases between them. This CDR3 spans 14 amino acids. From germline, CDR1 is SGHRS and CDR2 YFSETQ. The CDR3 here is CASSFGRLQETQYF. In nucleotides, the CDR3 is TGCGCCAGCAGCTTCGGCAGGCTACAAGAGACCCAGTACTTC.

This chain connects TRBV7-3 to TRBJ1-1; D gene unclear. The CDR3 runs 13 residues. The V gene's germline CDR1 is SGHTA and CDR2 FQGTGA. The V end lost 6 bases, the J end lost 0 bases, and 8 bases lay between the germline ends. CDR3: CASSSGMNTEAFF. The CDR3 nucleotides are TGTGCCAGCAGTTCAGGCATGAACACTGAAGCTTTCTTT.

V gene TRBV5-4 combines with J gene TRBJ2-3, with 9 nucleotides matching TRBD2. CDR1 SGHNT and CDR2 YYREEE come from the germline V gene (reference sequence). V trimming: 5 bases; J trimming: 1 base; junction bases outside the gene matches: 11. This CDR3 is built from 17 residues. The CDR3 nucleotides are TGTGCCAGCAGGGGAGCGGGAGGCGTCCTTGGCACAGATACGCAGTATTTT. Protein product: CASRGAGGVLGTDTQYF.

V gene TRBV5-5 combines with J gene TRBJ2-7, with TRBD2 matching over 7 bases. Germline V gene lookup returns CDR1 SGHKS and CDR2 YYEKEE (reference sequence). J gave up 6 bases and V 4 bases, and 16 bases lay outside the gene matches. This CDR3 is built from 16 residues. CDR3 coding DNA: TGTGCCAGCAGCCTCCAACCCTCGTCGGGGGGAAGCGAGCAGTACTTC. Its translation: CASSLQPSSGGSEQYF.

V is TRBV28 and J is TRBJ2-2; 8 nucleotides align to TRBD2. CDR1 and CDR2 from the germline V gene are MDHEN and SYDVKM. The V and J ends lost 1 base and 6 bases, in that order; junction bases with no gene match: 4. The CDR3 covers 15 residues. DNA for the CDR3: TGTGCCAGCAGTTTATCGGCTAGCGGGCCCGGGGAGCTGTTTTTT. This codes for CASSLSASGPGELFF.

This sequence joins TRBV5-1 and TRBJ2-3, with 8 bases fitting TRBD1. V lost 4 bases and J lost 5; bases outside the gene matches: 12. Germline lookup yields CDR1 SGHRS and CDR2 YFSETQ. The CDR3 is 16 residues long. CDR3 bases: TGCGCCAGCAGCATAGGCACCGGGACAGGCAAAGATACGCAGTATTTT. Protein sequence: CASSIGTGTGKDTQYF.

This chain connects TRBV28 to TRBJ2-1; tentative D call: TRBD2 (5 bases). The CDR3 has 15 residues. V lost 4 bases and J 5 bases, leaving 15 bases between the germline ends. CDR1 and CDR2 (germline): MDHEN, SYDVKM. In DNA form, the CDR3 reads TGTGCCAGCAGTTCCCCGGGATATCAGAACAATGAGCAGTTCTTC. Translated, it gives CASSSPGYQNNEQFF.